These 9 T cell receptor beta chains originate from one sample sequenced in a study of beta chain features in type 1 diabetes. Expressed TCRB transcripts were sequenced because the entire RNA isolate underwent reverse transcription. TCRdb keeps only in-frame clones here, not all; method: immunoSEQ multiplex PCR. Of hundreds of thousands of clones in the sample, roughly 16% are singletons; the top ten hold 0.023%. The material sequenced was naive CD4+ T cells from blood. The receptors come from a young woman in good health.

The chain combines TRBV11-1 with TRBJ2-7, with 7 positions matching TRBD2. The CDR3 runs 18 residues. The V and J ends lost 5 bases and 4 bases, in that order; junction bases with no gene match: 20. Germline V gene data show CDR1 as SGHAT and CDR2 as FQDESV (reference sequence). CDR3: CASSRSRTGLSREYEQYF. The CDR3 nucleotides are TGTGCCAGCAGCCGAAGCAGAACGGGACTATCAAGAGAGTACGAGCAGTACTTC. The whole variable domain, remainder taken from reference TRBV11-1 and TRBJ2-7, is EAEVAQSPRYKITEKSQAVAFWCDPISGHATLYWYRQILGQGPELLVQFQDESVVDDSQLPKDRFSAERLKGVDSTLKIQPAELGDSAMYLCASSRSRTGLSREYEQYFGPGTRLTVT.

This clone appeared a few times. The V and J genes are TRBV6-1 and TRBJ2-6; no firm D call. Deletions cut 8 bases from V and 0 bases from J, with 8 bases between. CDR3 length: 14 residues. Germline V lookup: CDR1 MNHNS, CDR2 SASEGT. DNA of the CDR3: TGTGCCAGCCGGTCCTTCTCTGGGGCCAACGTCCTGACTTTC. Translated: CASRSFSGANVLTF.

The chain combines TRBV7-9 with TRBJ2-1; D is ambiguous. CDR3 length: 14 amino acids. The germline CDR1 and CDR2 sequences are SEHNR and FQNEAQ (reference sequence). The V and J ends lost 4 bases and 3 bases respectively, with 10 bases between them. The CDR3 loop reads CASSSNGRYNEQFF. CDR3 nucleotides: TGTGCCAGCAGCTCAAACGGACGCTACAATGAGCAGTTCTTC. Complete variable domain (other parts from reference TRBV7-9 and TRBJ2-1): DTGVSQNPRHKITKRGQNVTFRCDPISEHNRLYWYRQTLGQGPEFLTYFQNEAQLEKSRLLSDRFSAERPKGSFSTLEIQRTEQGDSAMYLCASSSNGRYNEQFFGPGTRLTVL.

This clone has just a few counts. The gene calls are TRBV5-1 and TRBJ2-1; 11 bases align to TRBD2. CDR1 SGHRS and CDR2 YFSETQ come from the germline V gene. The CDR3 consists of 15 residues. Losses at the gene ends were 2 bases for V and 5 bases for J; bases not matched to a gene: 3. The CDR3 loop reads CASSFGTSGNNEQFF. In DNA, the CDR3 is TGCGCCAGCAGCTTCGGGACTAGCGGTAACAATGAGCAGTTCTTC.

The rearrangement links TRBV4-2 to TRBJ2-6; a possible D gene is TRBD1 (6 bases). Trimming removed 4 bases from V and 4 bases from J, with 14 bases in between. Per germline, CDR1 LGHNA and CDR2 YNFKEQ. The CDR3 covers 16 residues. CDR3 amino acids: CASSRPPTGGANVLTF. CDR3 bases: TGTGCCAGCAGCCGCCCGCCGACAGGCGGGGCCAACGTCCTGACTTTC.

This clone was picked up a small number of times. The J gene is TRBJ2-7, the V gene TRBV2; maybe TRBD2 (6 bases). The germline gives CDR1 SNHLY, CDR2 FYNNEI. The CDR3 sequence is 13 residues long. V lost 7 bases, J lost 3 bases, and 13 bases lay in between. CDR3 protein: CASKGGEYYEQYF. CDR3 in DNA: TGTGCCAGCAAGGGCGGGGAGTACTACGAGCAGTACTTC.

On this clone itself: The same CDR3 arises from other DNA sequences in this sample as well. The genes are TRBV28 and TRBJ2-7; TRBD1 is a possible D gene (6 bases). CDR3 size: 12 residues. CDR1 MDHEN and CDR2 SYDVKM come from the germline V gene. V lost 6 bases and J lost 1, with 7 bases in between. The CDR3: CASRTGSYEQYF. In DNA form, the CDR3 reads TGTGCCAGCAGGACAGGATCCTACGAGCAGTACTTC. The whole variable domain, filled in from reference TRBV28 and TRBJ2-7, reads DVKVTQSSRYLVKRTGEKVFLECVQDMDHENMFWYRQDPGLGLRLIYFSYDVKMKEKGDIPEGYSVSREKKERFSLILESASTNQTSMYLCASRTGSYEQYFGPGTRLTVT.

Details on this clone: A read error may be the cause here, since a much bigger clone is one base away. Additional DNA sequences in this sample encode the identical CDR3. The chain recombines TRBV7-6 with TRBJ2-5; D unresolved. This CDR3 comprises 11 residues. The V end lost 5 bases, the J end lost 1 base, and 2 bases lay between the germline ends. Germline lookup yields CDR1 SGHVS and CDR2 FNYEAQ. CDR3 protein: CASSPQETQYF. CDR3 nucleotide sequence: TGTGCCAGCAGCCCCCAAGAGACCCAGTACTTC.

This clone was picked up a small number of times. In DNA form, the CDR3 reads TGTGCCAGCAGCCAAGTGGTGTCGCAGGGGCCGTTTGGAGATACGCAGTATTTT. It is translated as CASSQVVSQGPFGDTQYF. The V call is TRBV4-2, the J call TRBJ2-3; D is possibly TRBD1 (6 bases). The V end lost 1 base, the J end lost 5 bases, and 22 bases lay between the germline ends. Germline V gene data show CDR1 as LGHNA and CDR2 as YNFKEQ. The CDR3 has 18 amino acids.